Below, one T cell receptor (beta chain) is given with its context. This record comes from a study of cytomegalovirus exposure and HLA in healthy donors. Per the germline V gene, CDR1 is MGHRA and CDR2 is YSYEKL. The germline V and J ends were trimmed by 2 bases and 6 bases, with 11 bases remaining between them. CDR3 length equals 14 residues. PCR was performed using 60 Vbeta and 13 Jbeta primers. Assay: immunoSEQ multiplex PCR; the TCRdb copy retains only in-frame clones and omits some. The profile shows tens of thousands of clones, more than 65% of them singletons. The sequencing input was PBMCs. The chain carries TRBV4-1 and TRBJ1-5; maybe TRBD1 (6 bases). The source is a man younger than 40 in good health and CMV-seronegative. CDR3: CASSQNQGFQPQHF. As DNA, the CDR3 is TGCGCCAGCAGCCAAAATCAGGGGTTTCAGCCCCAGCATTTT.